This TCR beta chain was captured in a study of cytomegalovirus exposure and HLA in healthy donors. The germline gives CDR1 SEHNR, CDR2 FQNEAQ (reference sequence). V lost 5 bases to trimming and J lost 4 bases; unmatched junction nucleotides: 4. The CDR3 is made up of 15 amino acids. Comments on this clone: No antigen is known for it.

Study results and caveats: Presence/absence analyses supposed approximately even sequencing depth among donors.

The PCR had 60 Vbeta and 13 Jbeta primers. The assay was immunoSEQ multiplex PCR, and TCRdb's table has in-frame clones only and misses some. The table lists approximately 110,000 clones, 65% to 80% of them singletons. The chain is built from TRBV7-9 and TRBJ2-2; 10 nucleotides match TRBD1. The clonotype originates from a human donor in good health. The specimen sequenced was PBMCs. Written as DNA, the CDR3 is TGTGCCAGCAGCCCCGGGACAGGGGTCACCGGGGAGCTGTTTTTT. It specifies CASSPGTGVTGELFF.